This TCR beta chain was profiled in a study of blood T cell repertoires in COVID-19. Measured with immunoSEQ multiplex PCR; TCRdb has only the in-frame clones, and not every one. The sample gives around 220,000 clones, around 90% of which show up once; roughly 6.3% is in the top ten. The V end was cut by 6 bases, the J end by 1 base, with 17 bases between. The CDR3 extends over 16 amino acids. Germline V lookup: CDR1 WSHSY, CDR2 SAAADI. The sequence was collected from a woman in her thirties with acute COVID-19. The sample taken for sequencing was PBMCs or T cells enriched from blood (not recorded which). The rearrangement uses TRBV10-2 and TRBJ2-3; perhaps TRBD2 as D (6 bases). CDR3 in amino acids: CASSRDLASGTDTQYF. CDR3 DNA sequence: TGCGCCAGCAGCCGTGACCTAGCGTCCGGCACAGATACGCAGTATTTT.